The 2 T cell receptor beta chains given below trace back to one sample, sequenced in a study of molecular identifiers for immune sequencing clone quantification. MiXCR, run by TCRdb on the PCR reads, gives a single entry per CDR3 protein. The table has 550,000 to 750,000 distinct CDR3 sequences, about 20% seen once. Sequences were obtained from naive CD8+ T cells from blood, with Jurkat cell RNA spiked in. Subset meaning: FACS-sorted CD8+CD4-CCR7+CD45RA+ naive T cells. These receptors all stem from a human donor in good health. Some libraries in this study had Jurkat cell RNA spiked in.

In its sample, this clonotype was seen many times. The J gene is TRBJ1-5, the V gene TRBV18, with D possibly TRBD1 on 6 matching bases. This CDR3 contains 17 residues. Deletions cut 4 bases from V and 4 bases from J, with 20 bases between. Germline V lookup: CDR1 KGHSH, CDR2 LQKENI. This CDR3 is CASSRGGGRWENQPQHF. The CDR3 nucleotides read TGTGCCAGCTCACGTGGGGGCGGCAGGTGGGAGAATCAGCCCCAGCATTTT.

This clonotype has a count of ten or more. The chain recombines TRBV28 with TRBJ1-5; D gene ambiguous. The CDR3 is 14 residues long. Per the germline V gene, CDR1 is MDHEN and CDR2 is SYDVKM. V lost 2 bases, J lost 4 bases, and 9 bases lay in between. The CDR3 spells CASSLGLRNQPQHF. DNA for the CDR3: TGTGCCAGCAGTTTAGGGTTGAGAAATCAGCCCCAGCATTTT.